A single sample gave rise to the 16 T cell receptor beta chains below, sequenced in a study of blood T cell repertoires in COVID-19. Here immunoSEQ multiplex PCR was the method, and the copy in TCRdb shows in-frame clones only, minus some. Here the sample spans 100,000 or so clones, about 90% being singletons. The sequenced sample consisted of peripheral blood. All receptors derive from a man aged 30 to 39 in a cohort sampled during active COVID-19.

The chain is built from TRBV5-1 and TRBJ1-3; 9 bases map to TRBD1. Trimming at V came to 5 bases and at J to 8 bases, leaving 8 bases not matched to a gene. The CDR3 length is 14 residues. Germline V gene data show CDR1 as SGHRS and CDR2 as YFSETQ. CDR3 sequence reads: CASRSEQGADTIYF. The DNA of the CDR3 is TGCGCCAGCAGGAGCGAACAGGGGGCGGACACCATATATTTT.

This chain uses TRBV5-1 with TRBJ2-5; 8 bases match TRBD1. CDR1 and CDR2 (germline): SGHRS, YFSETQ. This CDR3 spans 14 amino acids. V shed 4 bases, J shed 5 bases, and the junction held 7 bases outside the gene matches. The CDR3 DNA sequence: TGCGCCAGCAGCACGGACAGGGTGTGGGAGACCCAGTACTTC. Translation gives CASSTDRVWETQYF.

The rearrangement uses TRBV6-6 and TRBJ1-2, with 8 bases identical to TRBD1. The CDR3 is made up of 15 amino acids. V shed 0 bases and J 4 bases; nucleotides not matched to a gene: 4. Germline V lookup: CDR1 MNHNY, CDR2 SVGAGI (reference sequence). CDR3 in amino acids: CASSYSKGQGYGYTF. DNA for the CDR3: TGTGCCAGCAGTTACTCGAAAGGACAGGGCTATGGCTACACCTTC.

This chain connects TRBV5-8 to TRBJ2-3, with 7 bases lining up with TRBD1. The CDR3 is 13 amino acids. The germline gives CDR1 SGHTS, CDR2 YDEGEE. Germline trimming cut 5 bases from V and 5 bases from J; bases unmatched to any gene: 5. The CDR3 sequence is CASSLTGEDTQYF. CDR3 in DNA: TGTGCCAGCAGTCTAACAGGGGAAGATACGCAGTATTTT.

This chain uses TRBV7-2 with TRBJ2-7, with D uncertain. The germline gives CDR1 SGHTA, CDR2 FQGNSA. There are 14 residues in the CDR3. Trimming took 2 bases from V and 0 from J, leaving 8 bases between them. This CDR3 is CASSLTLSSYEQYF. The CDR3 bases are TGTGCCAGCAGCTTAACATTAAGCTCCTACGAGCAGTACTTC.

The chain carries TRBV5-6 and TRBJ1-2, with D hard to call. Germline V gene sequence: CDR1 SGHDT, CDR2 YYEEEE. This CDR3 is built from 14 residues. The V end lost 6 bases, the J end lost 4 bases, and 16 bases lay between the germline ends. CDR3 residues: CASTGIPIGYGYTF. The CDR3 nucleotides read TGTGCCAGCACCGGGATCCCAATCGGCTATGGCTACACCTTC.

This sequence joins TRBV23-1 and TRBJ2-3; possibly TRBD2 for D (5 bases). TRBV23-1 is an open reading frame, and its role is uncertain. Trimming cost V 0 bases and J 5 bases, with 9 bases left between them. The CDR3 length is 14 residues. CDR3 DNA: TGCGCCAGCAGTCAATCGGAGGCGGAAGATACGCAGTATTTT. Translating it yields CASSQSEAEDTQYF.

The J gene is TRBJ2-2, the V gene TRBV7-9, with D unresolved. V gave up 3 bases and J gave up 0 bases, with 11 bases separating them. The germline V gene encodes CDR1 SEHNR and CDR2 FQNEAQ (reference sequence). This CDR3 spans 16 amino acids. The CDR3 DNA reads as TGTGCCAGCAGCTTTCCGAGGCCCTCGAACACCGGGGAGCTGTTTTTT. It specifies CASSFPRPSNTGELFF.

This clone was recorded once. This rearrangement joins TRBV5-1 to TRBJ2-3; 13 bases fit TRBD2. V lost 4 bases, J lost 9 bases, and 8 bases stayed unmatched. Germline V CDR1 and CDR2: SGHRS, YFSETQ. This CDR3 has 15 amino acids. CDR3 region: CASSPTSGGATTQYF. The CDR3 DNA sequence: TGCGCCAGCAGCCCAACTAGCGGGGGGGCCACGACGCAGTATTTT.

This chain links TRBV30 with TRBJ2-3, with a possible D match to TRBD2 (5 bases). Germline V gene data show CDR1 as GTSNPN and CDR2 as SVGIG (reference sequence). Trimming left V 0 bases short and J 8 bases short, with 12 bases between. This CDR3 has 13 amino acids. The CDR3 is CAWSVGGMGTQYF. The DNA for the CDR3 is TGTGCCTGGAGTGTAGGAGGTATGGGTACGCAGTATTTT.

The V call is TRBV3-1 (or the pseudogene TRBV3-2), the J call TRBJ2-2; TRBD1 aligns across 7 bases. Trimming at V came to 4 bases and at J to 2 bases, leaving 4 bases not matched to a gene. The germline V gene encodes CDR1 LGHDT and CDR2 YNNKEL (reference sequence). The CDR3 is 15 residues long. The CDR3 reads CASSPWDSNTGELFF. The DNA for the CDR3 is TGTGCCAGCAGCCCATGGGACAGCAACACCGGGGAGCTGTTTTTT.

The sample holds one count of this clone. This chain connects TRBV28 to TRBJ2-7; no reliable D call. V was cut by 4 bases and J by 5 bases, with 15 bases left in between. The CDR3 covers 14 residues. Per germline, CDR1 MDHEN and CDR2 SYDVKM. The CDR3: CASSSALGYHEQYF. The CDR3 nucleotides read TGTGCCAGCAGTTCGGCCCTCGGGTACCACGAGCAGTACTTC.

This chain connects TRBV10-2 to TRBJ1-5; D is ambiguous. Trimming took off 3 bases at V and 11 bases at J, with 14 bases between the two ends. From germline, CDR1 is WSHSY and CDR2 SAAADI. The CDR3 is made up of 13 amino acids. CDR3 coding DNA: TGCGCCAGCAGTGAAGAGGGATACTTGACCCAGCATTTT. This codes for CASSEEGYLTQHF.

This clone occurred a few times. The chain is built from TRBV6-1 and TRBJ2-7; 9 bases align to TRBD2. Unmatched junction bases numbered 4, after V lost 1 base and J lost 3 bases. The CDR3 has 15 residues. In germline, CDR1 is MNHNS, CDR2 SASEGT. Written as DNA, the CDR3 is TGTGCCAGCAGTGAAGAGGGTAGCGGGGGCTACGAGCAGTACTTC. Protein: CASSEEGSGGYEQYF.

The rearrangement joins TRBV6-1 to TRBJ2-2; TRBD2 is a possible D gene (7 bases). Germline CDR1 and CDR2: MNHNS and SASEGT. The CDR3 is 15 amino acids. V dropped 2 bases and J dropped 6 bases, with 13 bases sitting between them. For the CDR3, the DNA is TGTGCCAGCAGTGAAAGGGGGGGCGACGCCGGGGAGCTGTTTTTT. This sequence encodes CASSERGGDAGELFF.

This clone turned up a few times. This sequence joins TRBV6-6 and TRBJ1-1; 7 nucleotides align to TRBD1. The V and J ends lost 5 bases and 1 base, in that order; junction bases with no gene match: 1. The CDR3 runs 13 residues. Germline CDR1 and CDR2: MNHNY and SVGAGI (reference sequence). The CDR3 here is CASSRQGNTEAFF. The CDR3 coding sequence is TGTGCCAGCAGTCGACAGGGGAACACTGAAGCTTTCTTT.